This T cell receptor (beta chain) was retrieved from a study of cytotoxic CD8 clonotypes in ibrutinib-treated CLL. The CDR3 runs 15 residues. The V gene lost 0 bases and the J gene lost 4 bases, with 10 bases spanning the gap. The germline V gene encodes CDR1 SGHRS and CDR2 YFSETQ. Produced via immunoSEQ multiplex PCR; TCRdb's table is partial and in-frame only. The repertoire holds around 250,000 clones, with about three quarters as singletons. This clone was seen a handful of times. V gene TRBV5-1 combines with J gene TRBJ2-2, with D perhaps TRBD1 (5 bases). The sample consisted of PBMCs, taken after 24 months of ibrutinib treatment. This clonotype originated in a human donor with chronic lymphocytic leukemia. In nucleotides, the CDR3 is TGCGCCAGCAGCTTGGTCCCAGGGTTCACCGGGGAGCTGTTTTTT. Translating gives CASSLVPGFTGELFF. Full variable domain (remainder filled in from reference TRBV5-1 and TRBJ2-2): KAGVTQTPRYLIKTRGQQVTLSCSPISGHRSVSWYQQTPGQGLQFLFEYFSETQRNKGNFPGRFSGRQFSNSRSEMNVSTLELGDSALYLCASSLVPGFTGELFFGEGSRLTVL.